These 27 T cell receptor beta chains were all obtained from the same sample, sequenced in a study of T cells in Graves' hyperthyroidism and ophthalmopathy. Researchers amplified the TCR beta CDR3 regions from RNA transcripts. First-round RT-PCR with HTBI primers amplified the TCR CDR3 region. From the multiplex PCR reads, TCRdb called clonotypes with MiXCR, one entry per CDR3 protein. This sample yields hundreds of thousands of distinct CDR3 sequences, of which over 35% are seen a single time; 8% to 9% belongs to the top ten. Sequenced material: blood. The receptors here all came from a man between 18 and 29 years old with Graves' hyperthyroidism.

This clonotype was counted many times. The V gene is TRBV5-1, the J gene TRBJ1-2; TRBD1 is a possible D gene (6 bases). Trimming took 4 bases from V and 6 from J, leaving 19 bases between them. CDR3 size: 15 residues. The germline V gene has CDR1 SGHRS and CDR2 YFSETQ. The CDR3 coding sequence is TGCGCCAGCAGCGATCCCTCCACAGGGCCGAATGGCTACACCTTC. Its protein product is CASSDPSTGPNGYTF. Full variable domain (rest looked up from reference TRBV5-1 and TRBJ1-2): KAGVTQTPRYLIKTRGQQVTLSCSPISGHRSVSWYQQTPGQGLQFLFEYFSETQRNKGNFPGRFSGRQFSNSRSEMNVSTLELGDSALYLCASSDPSTGPNGYTFGSGTRLTVV.

The chain employs TRBV5-4 and TRBJ2-2; TRBD2 matches at 10 bases. The CDR3 length is 12 residues. From germline, CDR1 is SGHNT and CDR2 YYREEE (reference sequence). The V and J ends lost 9 bases and 7 bases, in that order; junction bases with no gene match: 3. This CDR3 reads CATSGGLGELFF. The DNA of the CDR3 is TGTGCCACTAGCGGGGGCCTCGGGGAGCTGTTTTTT.

This clonotype was found many times. CDR3 nucleotide sequence: TGCAGCGTTGTACAGAACACTGAAGCTTTCTTT. Translated, it gives CSVVQNTEAFF. The chain has TRBV29-1 and TRBJ1-1, with no clear D. This CDR3 has 11 amino acids. Trimming shortened V by 4 bases and J by 1 base, and 4 bases separated the two germline ends. Germline V gene lookup returns CDR1 SQVTM and CDR2 ANQGSEA. Full variable domain (outside the CDR3, taken from reference TRBV29-1 and TRBJ1-1): SAVISQKPSRDICQRGTSLTIQCQVDSQVTMMFWYRQQPGQSLTLIATANQGSEATYESGFVIDKFPISRPNLTFSTLTVSNMSPEDSSIYLCSVVQNTEAFFGQGTRLTVV.

The chain has TRBV10-3 and TRBJ2-7, with 8 bases fitting TRBD1. Germline CDR1 ENHRY, CDR2 SYGVKD. The V and J ends lost 10 bases and 6 bases, in that order; junction bases with no gene match: 11. The CDR3 sequence is 13 residues long. CDR3 in amino acids: CASAGRGRGEQYF. The CDR3 DNA sequence: TGTGCCAGCGCGGGCAGGGGGCGCGGCGAGCAGTACTTC.

This clonotype was seen more than once but under ten times. V and J are TRBV14 and TRBJ1-1; 8 positions agree with TRBD1. V lost 4 bases and J lost 0; bases outside the gene matches: 10. This CDR3 contains 17 residues. CDR1 SGHDN and CDR2 FVKESK come from the germline V gene. In DNA, the CDR3 is TGTGCCAGCAGCCCCCCCGGGACAGGCAACATGAACACTGAAGCTTTCTTT. Translating it yields CASSPPGTGNMNTEAFF.

This clonotype was observed a few times. The chain couples TRBV4-1 to TRBJ1-5; D call uncertain. CDR3 length: 15 residues. V lost 0 bases, J lost 6 bases, and 12 bases lay in between. Per germline, CDR1 MGHRA and CDR2 YSYEKL. The CDR3 region has the DNA TGCGCCAGCAGCCAAGAGGAGGGTTTTGCTCAGCCCCAGCATTTT. It specifies CASSQEEGFAQPQHF.

This clonotype was detected only a few times. The chain is built from TRBV6-5 and TRBJ1-5; tentatively, D is TRBD1 (5 bases). Germline CDR1 reads MNHEY; CDR2 reads SVGAGI. The CDR3 consists of 16 residues. V lost 6 bases to trimming and J lost 6 bases, with 21 bases between them. The CDR3 sequence is CASSQDGQGVSQPQHF. The CDR3 nucleotides read TGTGCCAGCAGCCAGGACGGGCAGGGAGTAAGTCAGCCCCAGCATTTT.

This clonotype was counted between two and nine times. The rearrangement links TRBV7-3 to TRBJ2-7; tentative D call: TRBD2 (6 bases). The CDR3 is made up of 14 amino acids. Trimming removed 5 bases from V and 3 bases from J, with 14 bases in between. The germline CDR1 and CDR2 sequences are SGHTA and FQGTGA. The CDR3 region is CASSRDSGDYEQYF. The CDR3 coding sequence is TGTGCCAGCAGCCGCGATAGCGGAGACTACGAGCAGTACTTC.

The CDR3 reads CSLLTSKAGTQYF. In DNA, the CDR3 is TGCAGCTTACTGACCTCGAAAGCTGGGACCCAGTACTTC. The chain joins TRBV29-1 to TRBJ2-5; D remains ambiguous. CDR3 length equals 13 residues. The V gene lost 8 bases and the J gene lost 7 bases, with 20 bases spanning the gap. Germline CDR1 is SQVTM and CDR2 is ANQGSEA.

This clonotype was picked up one time. The genes are TRBV7-2 and TRBJ1-6; D unresolved. This CDR3 has 14 amino acids. V dropped 4 bases and J dropped 6 bases, with 10 bases sitting between them. CDR1 SGHTA and CDR2 FQGNSA come from the germline V gene. Here the CDR3 reads CASSSVAANSPLHF. The CDR3 DNA reads TGTGCCAGCAGCTCAGTCGCGGCTAATTCACCCCTCCACTTT.

This rearrangement joins TRBV12-3 or TRBV12-4 to TRBJ2-7; D is perhaps TRBD1 or TRBD2 (5 bases each). The CDR3 has 14 amino acids. Trimming cost V 6 bases and J 4 bases, with 16 bases left between them. CDR3 coding DNA: TGTGCCAGCAGCCCCTACTGGGGGAAGTACGAGCAGTACTTC. Translating gives CASSPYWGKYEQYF.

This clonotype occurred many times. The V call is TRBV19, the J call TRBJ1-5; D uncertain. Per germline, CDR1 LNHDA and CDR2 SQIVND (reference sequence). V was cut by 5 bases and J by 0 bases, with 5 bases left in between. There are 13 residues in the CDR3. The CDR3 region is CASSPVSNQPQHF. CDR3 sequence (DNA): TGTGCCAGTAGTCCGGTTAGCAATCAGCCCCAGCATTTT.

Ten or more counts support this clonotype. The chain couples TRBV29-1 to TRBJ1-1, with unresolved D. Germline assignment: CDR1 SQVTM and CDR2 ANQGSEA. The CDR3 totals 12 residues. The ends were cut back, 6 bases at V and 2 bases at J, with 10 bases in the middle. For the CDR3, the DNA is TGCAGCGTCCGCCCAGGAAACACTGAAGCTTTCTTT. It is translated as CSVRPGNTEAFF.

This clonotype has at least ten counts. V is TRBV20-1 and J is TRBJ2-5; D remains ambiguous. The CDR3 is made up of 11 amino acids. CDR1 and CDR2 (germline): DFQATT, SNEGSKA (reference sequence). Between the trimmed V and J ends, which lost 6 bases and 2 bases, there was a span of 7 bases. CDR3 sequence (DNA): TGCAGTGCCCATGTGCAAGAGACCCAGTACTTC. Protein: CSAHVQETQYF.

CDR3 region: CATHTSYGYTF. In DNA, the CDR3 is TGTGCCACCCACACGTCCTATGGCTACACCTTC. This chain links TRBV25-1 with TRBJ1-2; unclear D gene. Germline values: CDR1 MGHDK, CDR2 SYGVNS. The CDR3 is 11 amino acids. Trimming took off 10 bases at V and 4 bases at J, with 10 bases between the two ends.

This chain connects TRBV10-3 to TRBJ2-2, with 10 bases aligning to TRBD1. The V gene's germline CDR1 is ENHRY and CDR2 SYGVKD. The length of the CDR3 is 12 residues. Unmatched junction bases numbered 4, after V lost 10 bases and J lost 8 bases. The CDR3 here is CATGQGPGELFF. CDR3 sequence (DNA): TGTGCCACGGGACAGGGGCCTGGGGAGCTGTTTTTT.

This clonotype was seen a handful of times. The V gene is TRBV7-6, the J gene TRBJ1-1; perhaps TRBD1 as D (5 bases). The V and J ends lost 5 bases and 0 bases respectively, with 13 bases between them. This CDR3 is 15 amino acids long. The germline gives CDR1 SGHVS, CDR2 FNYEAQ. CDR3 loop: CASSPRGSLNTEAFF. Written as DNA, the CDR3 is TGTGCCAGCAGCCCACGGGGGTCCTTGAACACTGAAGCTTTCTTT.

This clonotype was observed a single time. The chain recombines TRBV20-1 with TRBJ2-5, with a tentative D call TRBD1 (6 bases). There are 14 residues in the CDR3. The germline CDR1 and CDR2 sequences are DFQATT and SNEGSKA (reference sequence). V dropped 5 bases and J dropped 4 bases, with 17 bases sitting between them. This CDR3 reads CSAFPGLGGETQYF. DNA of the CDR3: TGCAGTGCTTTCCCGGGATTAGGGGGAGAGACCCAGTACTTC.

A remark on this clonotype: The junction does not match germline at one end; this may be a read error. This CDR3 is CSSSRLVEETQYF. The CDR3, as DNA: TGTTCCAGCAGCAGACTAGTAGAAGAGACCCAGTACTTC. J is TRBJ2-5 and V is TRBV12-3 or TRBV12-4; D may be TRBD2 (6 bases). The CDR3 length is 13 residues.

This clonotype was seen only a few times. The V gene is TRBV20-1, the J gene TRBJ1-5, with D possibly matching TRBD1 (6 bases). CDR1 DFQATT and CDR2 SNEGSKA come from the germline V gene (reference sequence). The CDR3 has 12 residues. The DNA of the CDR3 is TGCGGTAGGGGGTCCCGCAATCAGCCCCAGCATTTT. It is translated as CGRGSRNQPQHF.

This clonotype showed up just a few times. The CDR3 DNA follows: TGTGCCAGCAGCTCCGTTTCGGGCGGGGTTTCCTACGAGCAGTACTTC. As protein: CASSSVSGGVSYEQYF. This chain connects TRBV7-2 to TRBJ2-7, with D maybe TRBD2 (6 bases). The germline CDR1 and CDR2 sequences are SGHTA and FQGNSA. Trimming took off 4 bases at V and 1 base at J, with 17 bases between the two ends. This CDR3 is 16 amino acids long.

The chain couples TRBV5-1 to TRBJ2-7, with D possibly TRBD2 on 6 matching bases. The CDR3 covers 14 residues. Per germline, CDR1 SGHRS and CDR2 YFSETQ. Trimming cost V 2 bases and J 3 bases, with 12 bases left between them. CDR3 DNA sequence: TGCGCCAGCAGCTTTGGAGGGTCGATCTACGAGCAGTACTTC. Its translation: CASSFGGSIYEQYF.

This clonotype has just one count. Because the CDR3 is missing its conserved closing phenylalanine or tryptophan, this is likely a read error. The rearrangement uses TRBV20-1 and TRBJ2-7; the D is unclear. V dropped 0 bases and J dropped 3 bases, with 9 bases sitting between them. Germline CDR1 is DFQATT and CDR2 is SNEGSKA (reference sequence). The CDR3 runs to 13 residues. DNA of the CDR3: TGCAGTGCTAGAGATACAGCCAGCTACGAGCAGTACATC. It is translated as CSARDTASYEQYI.

The rearrangement joins TRBV4-1 to TRBJ1-6, with TRBD1 matching 11 bases. The CDR3 has 14 amino acids. J was trimmed by 8 bases and V by 5 bases; bases with no gene match: 2. From germline, CDR1 is MGHRA and CDR2 YSYEKL. CDR3 in DNA: TGCGCCAGCAGCTGGGACAGGGGGGATTCACCCCTCCACTTT. It specifies CASSWDRGDSPLHF.

The chain carries TRBV11-2 and TRBJ2-7; 8 positions agree with TRBD2. Per germline, CDR1 SGHAT and CDR2 FQNNGV. CDR3 length equals 14 residues. Trimming removed 6 bases from V and 3 bases from J; junction bases left unmatched: 7. CDR3 in amino acids: CASSSTSAYYEQYF. CDR3 DNA sequence: TGTGCCAGCAGTTCGACTAGCGCCTACTACGAGCAGTACTTC.

The chain links TRBV4-1 to TRBJ2-7; tentatively, D is TRBD1 (5 bases). The CDR3 has 14 residues. The germline V gene encodes CDR1 MGHRA and CDR2 YSYEKL. Trimming removed 0 bases at V and 4 bases at J, with 10 bases between. CDR3 protein: CASSQDLGDYEQYF. The CDR3 DNA is TGCGCCAGCAGCCAAGATTTAGGGGATTACGAGCAGTACTTC.

This clonotype showed up many times. The chain carries TRBV9 and TRBJ1-6; D ambiguous. V was pared by 4 bases and J by 8 bases, with 13 bases between. The germline V gene has CDR1 SGDLS and CDR2 YYNGEE. This CDR3 has 14 residues. In DNA, the CDR3 is TGTGCCAGCAGCAACGGGCGTGCCGATTCACCCCTCCACTTT. Protein sequence: CASSNGRADSPLHF.